The 27 T cell receptor beta chains below come from one sample, sequenced in a study of response to subunit inactivated influenza vaccine. TCRdb reprocessed the RT-PCR reads via MiXCR and lists one record per CDR3 protein. The table has 450,000 to 600,000 distinct CDR3 sequences, more than 15% seen once. The specimen was CD4+ T cells sorted from PBMCs, collected about 23 months after vaccination. The source is a man aged 50-75 years who received an inactivated influenza vaccine.

This chain links TRBV5-1 with TRBJ2-1, with TRBD1 matching over 8 bases. CDR3 length: 18 residues. Trimming took 4 bases from V and 8 from J; bases not matched to a gene: 20. Germline V gene data show CDR1 as SGHRS and CDR2 as YFSETQ. In nucleotides, the CDR3 is TGCGCCAGCAGCCGTTACAGGGGGGTCGACCTACATGGGGATGAGCAGTTCTTC. Protein sequence: CASSRYRGVDLHGDEQFF. The full variable domain, completed using reference TRBV5-1 and TRBJ2-1, is KAGVTQTPRYLIKTRGQQVTLSCSPISGHRSVSWYQQTPGQGLQFLFEYFSETQRNKGNFPGRFSGRQFSNSRSEMNVSTLELGDSALYLCASSRYRGVDLHGDEQFFGPGTRLTVL.

Only a few counts were recorded for this clonotype. V usage is TRBV20-1 and J usage is TRBJ2-7; D call uncertain. CDR3 length equals 13 residues. From germline, CDR1 is DFQATT and CDR2 SNEGSKA (reference sequence). With 5 bases removed from V and 1 base from J, the gap between germline ends came to 12 bases. CDR3 in DNA: TGCAGTGCTGGCCCTCCCCCATCCTACGAGCAGTACTTC. Translated: CSAGPPPSYEQYF.

This clonotype has more than one count but fewer than ten. The genes are TRBV5-1 and TRBJ2-7; the D gene is possibly TRBD2 (6 bases). The CDR3 is made up of 13 amino acids. V lost 4 bases, J lost 5 bases, and 13 bases lay in between. Germline CDR1 reads SGHRS; CDR2 reads YFSETQ. DNA of the CDR3: TGCGCCAGCAGCCTGAGGGACTTGGACGAGCAGTACTTC. Protein: CASSLRDLDEQYF. Full variable domain (remainder filled in from reference TRBV5-1 and TRBJ2-7): KAGVTQTPRYLIKTRGQQVTLSCSPISGHRSVSWYQQTPGQGLQFLFEYFSETQRNKGNFPGRFSGRQFSNSRSEMNVSTLELGDSALYLCASSLRDLDEQYFGPGTRLTVT.

The chain recombines TRBV6-1 with TRBJ2-2; the match to TRBD1 covers 7 bases. From germline, CDR1 is MNHNS and CDR2 SASEGT. The junction had 6 bases not matched to a gene; V was cut back by 6 bases and J by 2 bases. The CDR3 has 15 residues. CDR3 region: CASRSGTANTGELFF. CDR3 nucleotides: TGTGCCAGCAGGTCCGGGACAGCAAACACCGGGGAGCTGTTTTTT.

The J gene is TRBJ1-1, the V gene TRBV3-1, with TRBD1 identical over 11 bases. CDR1 and CDR2 from the germline V gene are LGHDT and YNNKEL (reference sequence). V dropped 5 bases and J dropped 6; count of bases not matched to a gene: 8. CDR3 length equals 15 residues. CDR3 sequence (DNA): TGTGCCAGCAGCTACCCGGGACAGGGGGGTTCTGAAGCTTTCTTT. Translated: CASSYPGQGGSEAFF.

This clonotype was counted between two and nine times. The V call is TRBV5-1, the J call TRBJ2-2; D unclear. The CDR3 sequence is 15 residues long. The V end lost 0 bases, the J end lost 8 bases, and 14 bases lay between the germline ends. Looked up from germline, CDR1 is SGHRS and CDR2 is YFSETQ. The DNA for the CDR3 is TGCGCCAGCAGCTTGGCCACGAGCTCTTATGGGGAGCTGTTTTTT. This gives the protein CASSLATSSYGELFF.

The gene calls are TRBV28 and TRBJ2-3; D assignment may be TRBD1 or TRBD2 (5 bases each). Germline CDR1 is MDHEN and CDR2 is SYDVKM. V dropped 4 bases and J dropped 2 bases, with 19 bases sitting between them. This CDR3 contains 17 residues. The CDR3: CASSSLRGRIYTDTQYF. The CDR3 nucleotides are TGTGCCAGCAGTTCGCTGAGGGGTAGAATTTACACAGATACGCAGTATTTT.

The V and J genes are TRBV7-6 and TRBJ2-1; either TRBD1 or TRBD2 may fit D (5 bases each). Germline lookup yields CDR1 SGHVS and CDR2 FNYEAQ. The CDR3 consists of 16 residues. V was trimmed by 1 base and J by 2 bases, leaving 12 bases between them. The CDR3 region is CASSLGGPAAYNEQFF. In nucleotides, the CDR3 is TGTGCCAGCAGCTTAGGGGGACCCGCGGCCTACAATGAGCAGTTCTTC.

This clonotype was found many times. A junction boundary mismatches the germline segment, possibly from a read error. The chain has TRBV5-1 and TRBJ2-7; 11 nucleotides match TRBD2. The CDR3 consists of 14 residues. From germline, CDR1 is SGHRS and CDR2 YFSETQ. The CDR3 nucleotides read TGTGCCAGCAGCCTCACTAGCGGGAGCTACGAGCAGTACTTC. Its protein is CASSLTSGSYEQYF.

The V call is TRBV11-1, the J call TRBJ2-3, with TRBD2 matching 7 bases. This CDR3 has 20 amino acids. CDR1 SGHAT and CDR2 FQDESV come from the germline V gene (reference sequence). With V trimmed by 7 bases and J by 0 bases, 22 bases remained unmatched. The CDR3 loop is CASNQILLGSSGISTDTQYF. The CDR3 DNA reads as TGTGCCAGCAACCAAATCCTCTTGGGGTCTAGCGGAATTAGCACAGATACGCAGTATTTT.

This clonotype has just a few counts. The rearrangement uses TRBV24-1 and TRBJ2-5; D is ambiguous. Trimming removed 0 bases at V and 10 bases at J, with 5 bases between. This CDR3 is built from 11 residues. CDR1 KGHDR and CDR2 SFDVKD come from the germline V gene. CDR3 sequence reads: CATSDLHGQYF. Here the CDR3 DNA reads TGTGCCACCAGTGATTTGCATGGCCAGTACTTC.

This clonotype was counted only a few times. The chain combines TRBV11-2 with TRBJ2-3; no clear D gene. The CDR3 is 14 residues long. Germline CDR1 and CDR2: SGHAT and FQNNGV. Trimming removed 0 bases from V and 6 bases from J, with 10 bases in between. The CDR3 loop is CASSLEGLFDTQYF. CDR3 sequence (DNA): TGTGCCAGCAGCTTAGAAGGGCTGTTTGATACGCAGTATTTT.

This clonotype has just a few counts. The J gene is TRBJ2-3, the V gene TRBV12-3 or TRBV12-4; TRBD2 matches at 9 bases. The CDR3 is 16 residues long. Unmatched junction bases numbered 12, after V lost 6 bases and J lost 5 bases. This CDR3 reads CASSPMAGGPGDTQYF. The CDR3 bases are TGTGCCAGCAGCCCCATGGCGGGAGGGCCAGGAGATACGCAGTATTTT.

The V call is TRBV29-1, the J call TRBJ1-4; no clear D gene. CDR3 size: 12 residues. CDR1 and CDR2 from the germline V gene are SQVTM and ANQGSEA. The V end lost 4 bases, the J end lost 8 bases, and 11 bases lay between the germline ends. CDR3 sequence: CSVAGREEKLFF. DNA of the CDR3: TGCAGCGTTGCAGGACGCGAGGAAAAACTGTTTTTT. The whole variable domain, remainder taken from reference TRBV29-1 and TRBJ1-4, is SAVISQKPSRDICQRGTSLTIQCQVDSQVTMMFWYRQQPGQSLTLIATANQGSEATYESGFVIDKFPISRPNLTFSTLTVSNMSPEDSSIYLCSVAGREEKLFFGSGTQLSVL.

V usage is TRBV6-1 and J usage is TRBJ2-3; D uncertain. V shed 8 bases and J shed 0 bases, with 9 bases lying between them. Germline CDR1 and CDR2: MNHNS and SASEGT. The CDR3 is 13 amino acids. The CDR3 protein is CASLLGSTDTQYF. The CDR3 DNA sequence: TGTGCCAGCCTCCTGGGTAGCACAGATACGCAGTATTTT.

The CDR3 DNA is TGTGCCAGCAGTCGAAATGGTGGGTCTAAGGCACCCCTCCACTTT. Translation gives CASSRNGGSKAPLHF. V usage is TRBV7-2 and J usage is TRBJ1-6; no clear D gene. Between the trimmed V and J ends, which lost 6 bases and 11 bases, there was a span of 20 bases. Germline V lookup: CDR1 SGHTA, CDR2 FQGNSA. This CDR3 has 15 residues.

The chain carries TRBV10-3 and TRBJ2-6, with D tentatively TRBD1 (7 bases). The CDR3 extends over 18 amino acids. Germline CDR1 and CDR2: ENHRY and SYGVKD. V lost 2 bases to trimming and J lost 1 base, with 15 bases between them. The CDR3 loop reads CAISESPGGGSGANVLTF. DNA of the CDR3: TGTGCCATCAGTGAGAGTCCAGGGGGAGGATCTGGGGCCAACGTCCTGACTTTC.

This clonotype was counted between two and nine times. This chain links TRBV15 with TRBJ1-5; TRBD1 is a possible D gene (5 bases). The V and J ends lost 4 bases and 5 bases respectively, with 9 bases between them. CDR1 and CDR2 (germline): LNHNV, YYDKDF (reference sequence). The CDR3 has 13 amino acids. This CDR3 reads CATSTAGYQPQHF. In DNA form, the CDR3 reads TGTGCCACCAGCACGGCAGGGTATCAGCCCCAGCATTTT. Drawing the rest from reference TRBV15 and TRBJ1-5, the complete variable domain is DAMVIQNPRYQVTQFGKPVTLSCSQTLNHNVMYWYQQKSSQAPKLLFHYYDKDFNNEADTPDNFQSRRPNTSFCFLDIRSPGLGDTAMYLCATSTAGYQPQHFGDGTRLSIL.

Only a few counts were recorded for this clonotype. The chain employs TRBV7-2 and TRBJ1-5; 8 nucleotides line up with TRBD1. V shed 4 bases and J 6 bases; nucleotides not matched to a gene: 5. Per the germline V gene, CDR1 is SGHTA and CDR2 is FQGNSA. The CDR3 has 14 residues. The CDR3 here is CASSSGTGSQPQHF. The DNA of the CDR3 is TGTGCCAGCAGCTCCGGGACAGGCAGTCAGCCCCAGCATTTT.

CDR3 protein: CASSPPGLAGEQFF. CDR3 coding DNA: TGTGCCAGCAGTCCCCCGGGACTAGCTGGGGAGCAGTTCTTC. The rearrangement joins TRBV28 to TRBJ2-1, with 9 bases that match TRBD2. Losses at the gene ends were 5 bases for V and 10 bases for J; bases not matched to a gene: 9. CDR1 and CDR2 (germline): MDHEN, SYDVKM. This CDR3 region has 14 residues.

This clonotype was seen only a few times. The rearrangement uses TRBV3-1 and TRBJ1-1; no clear D gene. The CDR3 runs to 14 residues. The ends were cut back, 2 bases at V and 2 bases at J, with 9 bases in the middle. Germline values: CDR1 LGHDT, CDR2 YNNKEL (reference sequence). As DNA, the CDR3 is TGTGCCAGCAGCCAACAGATATCTAACACTGAAGCTTTCTTT. It encodes CASSQQISNTEAFF.

This clonotype was seen many times. The rearrangement joins TRBV11-2 to TRBJ1-1; unclear D gene. This CDR3 region has 15 residues. Germline CDR1 and CDR2: SGHAT and FQNNGV. V dropped 0 bases and J dropped 6 bases, with 14 bases sitting between them. The CDR3 sequence: CASSLDPLQTPEAFF. The CDR3 DNA is TGTGCCAGCAGCTTAGATCCCCTCCAGACCCCTGAAGCTTTCTTT.

The J gene is TRBJ2-5, the V gene TRBV20-1, with D perhaps TRBD2 (5 bases). This CDR3 has 15 amino acids. Germline CDR1 DFQATT, CDR2 SNEGSKA (reference sequence). The V end lost 4 bases, the J end lost 5 bases, and 20 bases lay between the germline ends. The CDR3 nucleotides read TGCAGTGCTACTACTACGGACTCGCCTATGGAGACCCAGTACTTC. Protein sequence: CSATTTDSPMETQYF.

This clonotype was detected only a few times. The chain has TRBV11-2 and TRBJ2-3; D may be TRBD1 (7 bases). The V gene's germline CDR1 is SGHAT and CDR2 FQNNGV. The CDR3 covers 15 residues. V was cut by 2 bases and J by 5 bases, with 14 bases left in between. The CDR3 DNA follows: TGTGCCAGCAGCTTACGGGGGACAGCCAGAGATACGCAGTATTTT. Its translation is CASSLRGTARDTQYF.

The chain carries TRBV11-1 and TRBJ1-1; unclear D gene. The V and J ends lost 4 bases and 5 bases respectively, with 8 bases between them. The CDR3 runs to 12 residues. From germline, CDR1 is SGHAT and CDR2 FQDESV (reference sequence). The CDR3: CASSYGETEAFF. As DNA, the CDR3 is TGTGCCAGCAGCTATGGGGAGACTGAAGCTTTCTTT.

This clonotype was observed a handful of times. The CDR3 reads CASSLEPLNTEAFF. In DNA form, the CDR3 reads TGCGCCAGCAGCTTGGAACCGCTGAACACTGAAGCTTTCTTT. The gene calls are TRBV5-1 and TRBJ1-1; D is unclear. CDR3 length: 14 residues. V lost 0 bases and J 0 bases, leaving 6 bases between the germline ends. Germline loops: CDR1 SGHRS, CDR2 YFSETQ.

This clonotype has a count of ten or more. The chain links TRBV4-2 to TRBJ2-1; 9 nucleotides align to TRBD2. CDR3 length: 15 amino acids. CDR1 is LGHNA, CDR2 YNFKEQ, per germline. V shed 3 bases and J 6 bases; nucleotides not matched to a gene: 6. CDR3 in amino acids: CASSHGGGGGNEQFF. DNA of the CDR3: TGTGCCAGCAGCCACGGCGGGGGGGGTGGCAATGAGCAGTTCTTC.